Described below is a single T cell receptor (beta chain) sequence and its context. Antigen unknown. This specimen comes from a study of cytomegalovirus exposure and HLA in healthy donors. Notes on the study in general: Most subjects' HLA-A and HLA-B alleles were reportedly predicted from TCR beta sequences.

The PCR employed 60 Vbeta primers together with 13 Jbeta primers. Sequenced by immunoSEQ multiplex PCR; TCRdb stores in-frame clones only, minus some. The table records 130,000 to 150,000 clones, around 80% of them present only once. Germline CDR1 is SGHTA and CDR2 is FQGNSA. The CDR3 consists of 13 residues. Trimming at V came to 10 bases and at J to 5 bases, leaving 6 bases not matched to a gene. The sequence derives from a female donor in good health and CMV-seronegative. The chain uses TRBV7-2 and TRBJ2-5; 11 bases are a match to TRBD1. Specimen: PBMCs. CDR3 loop: CAIGQGAAETQYF. The CDR3 nucleotides are TGTGCCATCGGACAGGGGGCGGCGGAGACCCAGTACTTC.